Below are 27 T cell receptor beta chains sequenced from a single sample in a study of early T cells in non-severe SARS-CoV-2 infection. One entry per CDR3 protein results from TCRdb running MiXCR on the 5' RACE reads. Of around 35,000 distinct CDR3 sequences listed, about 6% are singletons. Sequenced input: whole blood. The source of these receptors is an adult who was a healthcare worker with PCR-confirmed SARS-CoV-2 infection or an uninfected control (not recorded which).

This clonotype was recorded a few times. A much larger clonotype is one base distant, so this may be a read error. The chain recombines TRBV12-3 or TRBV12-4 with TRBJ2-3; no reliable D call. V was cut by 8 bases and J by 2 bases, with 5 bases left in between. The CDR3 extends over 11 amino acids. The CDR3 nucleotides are TGTGCCAGCGCTCTCACAGATACGCAGTATTTT. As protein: CASALTDTQYF.

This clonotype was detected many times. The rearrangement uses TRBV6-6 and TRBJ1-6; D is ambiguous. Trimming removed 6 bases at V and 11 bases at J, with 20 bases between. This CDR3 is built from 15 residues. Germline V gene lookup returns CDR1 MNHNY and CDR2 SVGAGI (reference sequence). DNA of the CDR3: TGTGCCAGCAGCCTAAAGGACGGACGGATTCCACCCCTCCACTTT. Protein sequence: CASSLKDGRIPPLHF.

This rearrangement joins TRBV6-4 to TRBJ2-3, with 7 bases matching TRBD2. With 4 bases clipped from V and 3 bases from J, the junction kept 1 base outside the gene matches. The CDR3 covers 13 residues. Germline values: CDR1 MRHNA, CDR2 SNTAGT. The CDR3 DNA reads TGTGCCAGCAGTGCACTAGCGACAGATACGCAGTATTTT. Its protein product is CASSALATDTQYF.

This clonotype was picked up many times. CDR3: CASTEAENTEAFF. The CDR3 DNA follows: TGTGCCAGCACCGAAGCCGAGAACACTGAAGCTTTCTTT. The rearrangement joins TRBV7-6 to TRBJ1-1, with D unresolved. The CDR3 length is 13 residues. Germline loops: CDR1 SGHVS, CDR2 FNYEAQ. V lost 7 bases and J lost 1, with 10 bases in between.

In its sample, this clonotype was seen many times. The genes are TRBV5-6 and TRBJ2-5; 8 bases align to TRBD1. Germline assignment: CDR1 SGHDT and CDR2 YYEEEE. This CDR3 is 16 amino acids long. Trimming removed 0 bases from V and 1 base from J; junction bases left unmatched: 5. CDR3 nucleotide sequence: TGTGCCAGCAGCTTGGGGTCCCAGGGGGCCCAAGAGACCCAGTACTTC. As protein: CASSLGSQGAQETQYF.

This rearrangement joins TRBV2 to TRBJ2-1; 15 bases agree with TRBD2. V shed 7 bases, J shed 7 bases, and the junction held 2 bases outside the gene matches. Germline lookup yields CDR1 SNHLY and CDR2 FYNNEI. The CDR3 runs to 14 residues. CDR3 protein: CASTGTSGRNEQFF. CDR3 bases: TGTGCCAGCACCGGGACTAGCGGGAGGAATGAGCAGTTCTTC.

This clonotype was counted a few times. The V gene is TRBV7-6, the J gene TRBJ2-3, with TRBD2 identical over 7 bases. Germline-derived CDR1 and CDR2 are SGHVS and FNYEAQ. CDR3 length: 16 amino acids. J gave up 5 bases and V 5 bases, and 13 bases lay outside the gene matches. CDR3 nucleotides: TGTGCCAGCAGCCCATTAGGAGCGGGGCGGGGAGATACGCAGTATTTT. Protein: CASSPLGAGRGDTQYF. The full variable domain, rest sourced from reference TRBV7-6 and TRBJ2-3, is GAGVSQSPRYKVTKRGQDVALRCDPISGHVSLYWYRQALGQGPEFLTYFNYEAQQDKSGLPNDRFSAERPEGSISTLTIQRTEQRDSAMYRCASSPLGAGRGDTQYFGPGTRLTVL.

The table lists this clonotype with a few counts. CDR3 sequence reads: CASSLPDPISGNTIYF. The CDR3 DNA reads TGTGCCAGCAGCTTACCCGACCCAATCTCTGGAAACACCATATATTTT. This chain uses TRBV7-9 with TRBJ1-3; D remains ambiguous. This CDR3 contains 16 residues. CDR1 is SEHNR and CDR2 is FQNEAQ in the germline V gene (reference sequence). The germline V and J ends were trimmed by 2 bases and 0 bases, with 11 bases remaining between them.

In DNA, the CDR3 is TGTGCCAGCAGCACCGGGACTAGCGGGACCGGGGAGCTGTTTTTT. As protein: CASSTGTSGTGELFF. The J gene is TRBJ2-2, the V gene TRBV6-6, with 12 bases fitting TRBD2. The CDR3 has 15 residues. Germline values: CDR1 MNHNY, CDR2 SVGAGI (reference sequence). The ends lost 6 bases at V and 5 bases at J; junction bases unmatched: 4.

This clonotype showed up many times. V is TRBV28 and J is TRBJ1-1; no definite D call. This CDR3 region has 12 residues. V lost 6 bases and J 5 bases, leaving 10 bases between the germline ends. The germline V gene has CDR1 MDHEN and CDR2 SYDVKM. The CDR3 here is CASRGSGTEAFF. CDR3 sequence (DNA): TGTGCCAGCAGGGGCAGTGGTACTGAAGCTTTCTTT.

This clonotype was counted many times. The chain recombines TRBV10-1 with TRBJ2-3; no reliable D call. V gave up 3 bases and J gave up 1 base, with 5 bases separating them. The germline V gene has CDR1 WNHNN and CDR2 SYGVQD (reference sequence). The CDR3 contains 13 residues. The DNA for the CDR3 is TGCGCCAGCAGTGACCCCGGCACAGATACGCAGTATTTT. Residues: CASSDPGTDTQYF.

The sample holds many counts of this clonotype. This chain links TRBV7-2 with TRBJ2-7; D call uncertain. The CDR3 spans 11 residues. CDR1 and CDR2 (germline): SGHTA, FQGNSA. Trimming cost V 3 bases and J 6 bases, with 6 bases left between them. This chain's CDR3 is CASSFLAEQYF. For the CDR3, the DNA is TGTGCCAGCAGCTTCTTAGCCGAGCAGTACTTC. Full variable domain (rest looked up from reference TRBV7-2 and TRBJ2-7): GAGVSQSPSNKVTEKGKDVELRCDPISGHTALYWYRQSLGQGLEFLIYFQGNSAPDKSGLPSDRFSAERTGGSVSTLTIQRTQQEDSAVYLCASSFLAEQYFGPGTRLTVT.

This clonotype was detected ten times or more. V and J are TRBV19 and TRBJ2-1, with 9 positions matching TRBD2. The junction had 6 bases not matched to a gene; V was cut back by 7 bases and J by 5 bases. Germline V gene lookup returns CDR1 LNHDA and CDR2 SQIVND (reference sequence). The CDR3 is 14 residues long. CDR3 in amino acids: CASTWTSDHNEQFF. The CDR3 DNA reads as TGTGCCAGTACCTGGACTAGCGACCACAATGAGCAGTTCTTC.

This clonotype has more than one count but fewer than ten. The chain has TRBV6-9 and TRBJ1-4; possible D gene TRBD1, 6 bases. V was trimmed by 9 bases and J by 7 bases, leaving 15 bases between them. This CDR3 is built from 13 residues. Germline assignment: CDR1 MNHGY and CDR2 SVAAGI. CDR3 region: CASLQGNSEKLFF. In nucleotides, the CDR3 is TGTGCCAGTTTACAGGGAAATAGTGAAAAACTGTTTTTT.

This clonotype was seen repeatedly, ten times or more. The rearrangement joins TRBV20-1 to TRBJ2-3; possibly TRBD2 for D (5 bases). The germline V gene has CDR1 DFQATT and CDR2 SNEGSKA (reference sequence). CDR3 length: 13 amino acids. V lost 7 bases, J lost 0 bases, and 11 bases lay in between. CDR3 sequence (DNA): TGCAGTGTGGACGGGGTTAGCACAGATACGCAGTATTTT. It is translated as CSVDGVSTDTQYF.

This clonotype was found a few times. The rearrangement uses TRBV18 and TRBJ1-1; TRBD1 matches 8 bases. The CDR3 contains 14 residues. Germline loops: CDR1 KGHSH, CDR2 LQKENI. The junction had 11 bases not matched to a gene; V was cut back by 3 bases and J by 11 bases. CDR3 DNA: TGTGCCAGCTCACCCCAACCCAGGGGGCACGAGGCTTTCTTT. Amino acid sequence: CASSPQPRGHEAFF. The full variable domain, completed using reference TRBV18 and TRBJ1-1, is NAGVMQNPRHLVRRRGQEARLRCSPMKGHSHVYWYRQLPEEGLKFMVYLQKENIIDESGMPKERFSAEFPKEGPSILRIQQVVRGDSAAYFCASSPQPRGHEAFFGQGTRLTVV.

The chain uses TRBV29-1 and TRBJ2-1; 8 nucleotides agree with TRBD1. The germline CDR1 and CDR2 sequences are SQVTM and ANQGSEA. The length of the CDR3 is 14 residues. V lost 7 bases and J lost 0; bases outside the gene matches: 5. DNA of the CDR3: TGCAGCGCCGGGGACAGGAGCTCCTACAATGAGCAGTTCTTC. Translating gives CSAGDRSSYNEQFF.

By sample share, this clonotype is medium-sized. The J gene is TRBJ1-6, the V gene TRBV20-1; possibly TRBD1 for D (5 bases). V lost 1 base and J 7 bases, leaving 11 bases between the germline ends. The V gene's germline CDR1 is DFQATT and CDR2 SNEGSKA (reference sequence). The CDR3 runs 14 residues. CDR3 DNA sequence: TGCAGTGCTAGAGCGGGGGGAGACAATTCACCCCTCCACTTT. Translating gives CSARAGGDNSPLHF.

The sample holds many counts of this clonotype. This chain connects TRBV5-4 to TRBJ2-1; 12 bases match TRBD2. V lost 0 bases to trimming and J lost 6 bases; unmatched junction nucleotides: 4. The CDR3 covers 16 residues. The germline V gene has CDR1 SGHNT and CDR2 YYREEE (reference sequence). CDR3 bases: TGTGCCAGCAGCTTGGGACTAGCGGGAGCGGTCAATGAGCAGTTCTTC. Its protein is CASSLGLAGAVNEQFF.

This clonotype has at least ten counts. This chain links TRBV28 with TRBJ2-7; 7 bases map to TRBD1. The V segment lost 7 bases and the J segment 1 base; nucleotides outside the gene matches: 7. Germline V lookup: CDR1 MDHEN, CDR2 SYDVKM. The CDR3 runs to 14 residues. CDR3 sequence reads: CASTPPGQSYEQYF. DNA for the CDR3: TGTGCCAGCACCCCACCGGGACAGTCCTACGAGCAGTACTTC.

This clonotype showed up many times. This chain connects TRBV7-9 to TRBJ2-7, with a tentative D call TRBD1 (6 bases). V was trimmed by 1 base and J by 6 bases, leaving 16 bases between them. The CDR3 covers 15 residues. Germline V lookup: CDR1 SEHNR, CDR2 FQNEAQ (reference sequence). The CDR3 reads CASSLEAGDALEQYF. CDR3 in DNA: TGTGCCAGCAGCTTAGAGGCAGGGGATGCCCTCGAGCAGTACTTC.

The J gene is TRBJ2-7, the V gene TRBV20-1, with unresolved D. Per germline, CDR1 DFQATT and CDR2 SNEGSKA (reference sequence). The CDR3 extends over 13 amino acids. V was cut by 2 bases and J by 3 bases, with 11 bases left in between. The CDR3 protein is CSARRDSLYEQYF. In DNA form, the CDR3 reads TGCAGTGCTAGACGAGACTCCCTCTACGAGCAGTACTTC.

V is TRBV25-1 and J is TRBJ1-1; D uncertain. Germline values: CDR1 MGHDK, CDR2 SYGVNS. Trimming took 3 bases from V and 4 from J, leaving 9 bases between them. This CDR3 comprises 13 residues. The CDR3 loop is CASSEWEGTEAFF. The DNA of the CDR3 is TGTGCCAGCAGTGAGTGGGAGGGCACTGAAGCTTTCTTT.

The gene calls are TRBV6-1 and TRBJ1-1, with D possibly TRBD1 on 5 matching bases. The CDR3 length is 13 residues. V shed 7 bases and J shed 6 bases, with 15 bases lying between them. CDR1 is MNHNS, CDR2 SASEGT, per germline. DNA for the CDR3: TGTGCCAGCACCCGGGCGGAGGGGTCTGAAGCTTTCTTT. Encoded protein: CASTRAEGSEAFF.

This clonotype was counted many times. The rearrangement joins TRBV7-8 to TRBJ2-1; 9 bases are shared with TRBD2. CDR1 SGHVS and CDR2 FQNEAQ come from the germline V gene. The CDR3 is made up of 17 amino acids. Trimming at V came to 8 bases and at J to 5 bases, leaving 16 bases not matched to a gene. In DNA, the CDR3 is TGTGCCAGCGCCACCTCCCCCTTAGCGGGAGTAGACAATGAGCAGTTCTTC. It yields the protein CASATSPLAGVDNEQFF.

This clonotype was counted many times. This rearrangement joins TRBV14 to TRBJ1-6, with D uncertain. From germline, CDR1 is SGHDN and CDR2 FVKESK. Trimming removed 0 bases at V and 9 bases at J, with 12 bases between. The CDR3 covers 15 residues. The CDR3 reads CASSQDHQGRSPLHF. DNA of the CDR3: TGTGCCAGCAGCCAAGATCACCAAGGACGTTCACCCCTCCACTTT.

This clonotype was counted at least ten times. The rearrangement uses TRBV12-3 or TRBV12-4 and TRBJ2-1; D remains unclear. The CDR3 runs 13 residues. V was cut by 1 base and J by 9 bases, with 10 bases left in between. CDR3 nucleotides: TGTGCCAGCAGTTTAGTGGGGTGGGGTGAGCAGTTCTTC. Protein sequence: CASSLVGWGEQFF.